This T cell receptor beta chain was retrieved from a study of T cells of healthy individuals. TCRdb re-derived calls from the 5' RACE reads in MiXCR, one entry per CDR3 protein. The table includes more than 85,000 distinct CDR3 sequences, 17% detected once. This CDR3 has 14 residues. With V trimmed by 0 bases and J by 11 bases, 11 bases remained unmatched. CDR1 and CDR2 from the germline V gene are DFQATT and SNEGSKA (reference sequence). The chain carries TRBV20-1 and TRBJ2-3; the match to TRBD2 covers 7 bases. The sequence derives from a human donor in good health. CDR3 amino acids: CSARERGTPAWQYF. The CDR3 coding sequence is TGCAGTGCTAGAGAGCGGGGGACCCCCGCTTGGCAGTATTTT.